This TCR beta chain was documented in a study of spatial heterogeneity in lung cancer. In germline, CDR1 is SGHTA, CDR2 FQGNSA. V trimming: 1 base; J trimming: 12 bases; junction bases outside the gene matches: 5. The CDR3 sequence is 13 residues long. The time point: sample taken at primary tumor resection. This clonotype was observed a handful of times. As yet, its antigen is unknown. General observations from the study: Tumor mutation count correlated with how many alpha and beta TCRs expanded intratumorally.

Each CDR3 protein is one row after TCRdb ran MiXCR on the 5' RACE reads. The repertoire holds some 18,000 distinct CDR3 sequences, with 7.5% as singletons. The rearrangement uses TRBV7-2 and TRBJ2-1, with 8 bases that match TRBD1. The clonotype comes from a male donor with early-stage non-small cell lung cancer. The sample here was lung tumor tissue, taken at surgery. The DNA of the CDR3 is TGTGCCAGCAGCTTAGAGTCCAGGGGGCCGCAGTTCTTC. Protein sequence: CASSLESRGPQFF.